Following are 17 T cell receptor beta chains from one sample sequenced in a study of beta chain features in type 1 diabetes. Notes on the study in general: A moderate, significant TCRB CDR3 shortening appeared in type 1 diabetes across four CD4+ subsets.

Their recognized antigens are unknown. Since all of the isolated RNA was reverse transcribed, expressed TCRB transcripts were what got sequenced. Produced via immunoSEQ multiplex PCR; TCRdb's table is partial and in-frame only. The table shows some 350,000 clones, with 9.6% occurring only once. The sequenced sample was central memory CD4+ T cells from blood. All receptors come from a man younger than 40 with type 1 diabetes.

In this sample, this clone turned up a few times. This rearrangement joins TRBV21-1 to TRBJ1-1; the table's D call, TRBD1, was not checked against the DNA. TRBV21-1 is classified as a pseudogene. The CDR3 covers 14 residues. This chain's CDR3 is CASNGTLGDTEAFF. The CDR3 coding sequence is TGTGCCAGCAACGGGACACTCGGGGACACTGAAGCTTTCTTT.

This chain uses TRBV7-9 with TRBJ2-5; 8 bases map to TRBD2. The germline CDR1 and CDR2 sequences are SEHNR and FQNEAQ (reference sequence). The CDR3 has 16 amino acids. Losses at the gene ends were 5 bases for V and 5 bases for J; bases not matched to a gene: 13. CDR3 amino acids: CASSPRGVPPGETQYF. The CDR3 coding sequence is TGTGCCAGCAGCCCGCGGGGGGTCCCCCCAGGGGAGACCCAGTACTTC.

This clone was observed a few times. V and J are TRBV27 and TRBJ2-3; D gene ambiguous. This CDR3 is 16 amino acids long. Trimming removed 3 bases from V and 0 bases from J, with 13 bases in between. Germline V gives CDR1 MNHEY, CDR2 SMNVEV (reference sequence). CDR3 loop: CASSFTPYSSTDTQYF. The CDR3 DNA reads as TGTGCCAGCAGTTTTACCCCCTACTCTAGCACAGATACGCAGTATTTT.

This clone was found a few times. The rearrangement links TRBV7-6 to TRBJ2-7; D assignment may be TRBD1 or TRBD2 (5 bases each). From germline, CDR1 is SGHVS and CDR2 FNYEAQ. V was trimmed by 4 bases and J by 6 bases, leaving 13 bases between them. The CDR3 sequence is 13 residues long. CDR3 in amino acids: CASSSGAGGEQYF. The CDR3 nucleotides are TGTGCCAGCAGCTCCGGGGCTGGGGGCGAGCAGTACTTC.

J is TRBJ1-5 and V is TRBV5-1, with D unresolved. CDR1 and CDR2 (germline): SGHRS, YFSETQ. V was clipped by 0 bases and J by 9 bases, with 16 bases between them. The CDR3 covers 15 residues. Here the CDR3 DNA reads TGCGCCAGCAGCTTGGATGCAGGTGAGCGACGGCCCCAGCATTTT. As protein: CASSLDAGERRPQHF.

This clone was seen many times. The J gene is TRBJ2-1, the V gene TRBV5-4, with D perhaps TRBD1 (6 bases). From germline, CDR1 is SGHNT and CDR2 YYREEE (reference sequence). The ends were cut back, 4 bases at V and 2 bases at J, with 16 bases in the middle. The CDR3 loop spans 16 amino acids. The CDR3 nucleotides are TGTGCCAGCAGCAGAAGGGCAGGGACAACCTACAATGAGCAGTTCTTC. It yields the protein CASSRRAGTTYNEQFF.

This clone was seen only a few times. This chain uses TRBV7-9 with TRBJ1-3, with D tentatively TRBD1 (5 bases). Germline V CDR1 and CDR2: SEHNR, FQNEAQ (reference sequence). The CDR3 loop spans 14 amino acids. Trimming removed 3 bases at V and 4 bases at J, with 10 bases between. The CDR3 nucleotides are TGTGCCAGCAGCTTTATAGGGGAAGGAAACACCATATATTTT. This gives the protein CASSFIGEGNTIYF.

This clone was counted between two and nine times. The chain employs TRBV4-2 and TRBJ2-7, with 8 bases matching TRBD1. The CDR3 is 16 amino acids. Germline-derived CDR1 and CDR2 are LGHNA and YNFKEQ. J was trimmed by 3 bases and V by 3 bases; bases with no gene match: 10. The DNA for the CDR3 is TGTGCCAGCAGCCAGGACCCCGGGACAGGAAGCTACGAGCAGTACTTC. Amino acids: CASSQDPGTGSYEQYF.

This clone was picked up many times. The CDR3 sequence: CASSQIAGGYNEQFF. CDR3 sequence (DNA): TGTGCCAGCAGTCAAATAGCGGGAGGCTACAATGAGCAGTTCTTC. The chain employs TRBV27 and TRBJ2-1; 10 bases agree with TRBD2. With V trimmed by 5 bases and J by 3 bases, 4 bases remained unmatched. There are 15 residues in the CDR3. Looked up from germline, CDR1 is MNHEY and CDR2 is SMNVEV (reference sequence).

This chain connects TRBV11-2 to TRBJ1-2; TRBD1 is a possible D gene (5 bases). Germline V gene lookup returns CDR1 SGHAT and CDR2 FQNNGV. The CDR3 has 14 amino acids. Trimming took off 5 bases at V and 4 bases at J, with 14 bases between the two ends. CDR3 amino acids: CASSRPGRLYGYTF. DNA of the CDR3: TGTGCCAGCAGCCGCCCGGGACGGCTCTATGGCTACACCTTC.

V gene TRBV5-8 combines with J gene TRBJ2-7; D is perhaps TRBD2 (5 bases). The length of the CDR3 is 14 residues. Germline V gene lookup returns CDR1 SGHTS and CDR2 YDEGEE. Between the trimmed V and J ends, which lost 3 bases and 6 bases, there was a span of 16 bases. This chain's CDR3 is CASSSAAALSEQYF. CDR3 DNA sequence: TGTGCCAGCAGCTCCGCAGCGGCTCTTAGCGAGCAGTACTTC. Together with reference TRBV5-8 and TRBJ2-7, the CDR3 gives the full variable domain: EAGVTQSPTHLIKTRGQQATLRCSPISGHTSVYWYQQALGLGLQFLLWYDEGEERNRGNFPPRFSGRQFPNYSSELNVNALELEDSALYLCASSSAAALSEQYFGPGTRLTVT.

The chain links TRBV6-6 to TRBJ2-2; TRBD1 agrees at 7 bases. V dropped 7 bases and J dropped 3; count of bases not matched to a gene: 8. The germline CDR1 and CDR2 sequences are MNHNY and SVGAGI (reference sequence). CDR3 length: 15 amino acids. CDR3 bases: TGTGCCAGCACCACAGGGGCACCCTACACCGGGGAGCTGTTTTTT. Translated: CASTTGAPYTGELFF.

This clone counts as medium-sized (0.01 to 0.1%). One junction end disagrees with the germline gene, perhaps due to a read error. This chain connects TRBV5-6 to TRBJ2-7, with 9 bases fitting TRBD1. The length of the CDR3 is 13 residues. Germline CDR1 SGHDT, CDR2 YYEEEE. The CDR3 bases are TGTGCCAGCAGCTTGGTTACAGGGGGCTGGAAAGACTTC. This encodes CASSLVTGGWKDF.

There are a few counts of this clone. V and J are TRBV5-1 and TRBJ2-7; a possible D gene is TRBD2 (6 bases). V was pared by 3 bases and J by 7 bases, with 17 bases between. Germline-derived CDR1 and CDR2 are SGHRS and YFSETQ. The CDR3 runs 14 residues. CDR3 bases: TGCGCCAGCAGCTCCTTAGGAAGCGCGGGGGAGCAGTACTTC. It codes for CASSSLGSAGEQYF.

This chain uses TRBV4-3 with TRBJ2-1, with D perhaps matching TRBD1 (5 bases). The ends were cut back, 4 bases at V and 4 bases at J, with 14 bases in the middle. Germline V CDR1 and CDR2: LGHNA, YSLEER. There are 15 residues in the CDR3. The DNA of the CDR3 is TGCGCCAGCAGCCCTGACAGTCGCCTTTACAATGAGCAGTTCTTC. This codes for CASSPDSRLYNEQFF.

The chain recombines TRBV18 with TRBJ2-5; TRBD2 matches 9 bases. The CDR3 spans 15 residues. J was trimmed by 4 bases and V by 3 bases; bases with no gene match: 6. Germline CDR1 reads KGHSH; CDR2 reads LQKENI. The CDR3 DNA reads as TGTGCCAGCTCACCTCCCGGACTAGCGCGAGAGACCCAGTACTTC. Translated, it gives CASSPPGLARETQYF.

The CDR3 nucleotides are TGTGCCAGCAGCTTAGGGCAGACCGCTACTATGAACACTGAAGCTTTCTTT. The encoded protein is CASSLGQTATMNTEAFF. The rearrangement uses TRBV7-8 and TRBJ1-1; D remains ambiguous. The length of the CDR3 is 17 residues. Deletions cut 1 base from V and 0 bases from J, with 15 bases between. Per germline, CDR1 SGHVS and CDR2 FQNEAQ.